Below, 14 T cell receptor beta chains from the same sample are listed, as sequenced in a study of blood T cell repertoires in COVID-19. The repertoire was sequenced with immunoSEQ multiplex PCR; TCRdb's copy has only in-frame clones and lacks some. The sample has 180,000 or so clones, around 87% seen once; the top ten hold roughly 2.6%. Sequencing input: peripheral blood. The origin of the receptors is a man in his forties or fifties with active or convalescent COVID-19.

This chain connects TRBV28 to TRBJ1-6, with D possibly being TRBD1 (6 bases). V was trimmed by 6 bases and J by 12 bases, leaving 18 bases between them. The germline CDR1 and CDR2 sequences are MDHEN and SYDVKM. The CDR3 covers 14 residues. CDR3 DNA: TGTGCCAGCAGCGTTATGAGGGGGACCGTACCCCTCCACTTT. Encoded protein: CASSVMRGTVPLHF.

This clone was seen a single time. This sequence joins TRBV28 and TRBJ1-6, with D perhaps TRBD1 (5 bases). CDR1 is MDHEN, CDR2 SYDVKM, per germline. The CDR3 is 15 amino acids. Trimming removed 6 bases from V and 5 bases from J, with 14 bases in between. In nucleotides, the CDR3 is TGTGCCAGCAGCCCAATTGGGGCCCATAATTCACCCCTCCACTTT. Its protein product is CASSPIGAHNSPLHF.

The gene calls are TRBV4-1 and TRBJ1-1; TRBD1 aligns across 8 bases. Per the germline V gene, CDR1 is MGHRA and CDR2 is YSYEKL. The V gene end was trimmed by 1 base and the J gene end by 5 bases; junction bases not matched to a gene: 6. This CDR3 is 15 amino acids long. DNA of the CDR3: TGCGCCAGCAGCCAAGCGGACAGGGTTTGGACTGAAGCTTTCTTT. Translation: CASSQADRVWTEAFF.

On this clone: This sample also contains other DNA sequences that code for the same CDR3. V gene TRBV2 combines with J gene TRBJ1-5, with 8 bases that match TRBD1. CDR1 is SNHLY, CDR2 FYNNEI, per germline. The CDR3 is made up of 14 amino acids. The ends lost 6 bases at V and 5 bases at J; junction bases unmatched: 6. Here the CDR3 reads CASRKDRDDQPQHF. The CDR3 region has the DNA TGTGCCAGCAGAAAGGACAGGGATGATCAGCCCCAGCATTTT.

V and J are TRBV2 and TRBJ1-1; 7 nucleotides line up with TRBD1. CDR1 and CDR2 from the germline V gene are SNHLY and FYNNEI. This CDR3 is built from 15 residues. J was trimmed by 1 base and V by 4 bases; bases with no gene match: 6. The DNA for the CDR3 is TGTGCCAGCAGTGTATTTACAGGGGCGAACACTGAAGCTTTCTTT. This codes for CASSVFTGANTEAFF.

The table lists this clone with a count of one. The rearrangement joins TRBV6-1 to TRBJ1-2; tentative D call: TRBD1 (6 bases). Trimming removed 0 bases from V and 3 bases from J, with 11 bases in between. CDR1 and CDR2 from the germline V gene are MNHNS and SASEGT. The CDR3 spans 15 residues. The CDR3 loop is CASSEADRRHYGYTF. CDR3 nucleotide sequence: TGTGCCAGCAGTGAAGCCGACAGGCGACACTATGGCTACACCTTC.

The V call is TRBV2, the J call TRBJ2-3; tentatively, D is TRBD1 (6 bases). This CDR3 is built from 20 residues. V lost 1 base to trimming and J lost 1 base, with 24 bases between them. Germline values: CDR1 SNHLY, CDR2 FYNNEI. CDR3 amino acids: CASSEEEELTRGLGTDTQYF. The CDR3 coding sequence is TGTGCCAGCAGTGAAGAAGAGGAATTGACGAGGGGGTTAGGCACAGATACGCAGTATTTT.

This clone was counted between two and nine times. This chain joins TRBV9 and TRBJ1-4, with a weak D call TRBD1 (5 bases). With 1 base removed from V and 8 bases from J, the gap between germline ends came to 9 bases. Germline loops: CDR1 SGDLS, CDR2 YYNGEE. The CDR3 spans 13 residues. CDR3 sequence: CASSVSGGEKLFF. CDR3 DNA sequence: TGTGCCAGCAGCGTATCCGGGGGGGAAAAACTGTTTTTT.

This clone was seen a few times. The rearrangement links TRBV10-1 to TRBJ1-5; D call uncertain. CDR3 length: 13 amino acids. In germline, CDR1 is WNHNN, CDR2 SYGVQD (reference sequence). V dropped 9 bases and J dropped 0 bases, with 9 bases sitting between them. Written as DNA, the CDR3 is TGCGCCAGGTTTAGATATAGCAATCAGCCCCAGCATTTT. Its protein is CARFRYSNQPQHF.

The chain employs TRBV5-8 and TRBJ2-1, with 8 bases identical to TRBD2. With 0 bases clipped from V and 8 bases from J, the junction kept 10 bases outside the gene matches. Germline CDR1 SGHTS, CDR2 YDEGEE. The CDR3 covers 16 residues. The CDR3, as DNA: TGTGCCAGCAGCTTGGGGGTTCAGCGGGGGTTGGATGAGCAGTTCTTC. Translated: CASSLGVQRGLDEQFF.

The J gene is TRBJ2-5, the V gene TRBV5-4; 7 bases align to TRBD2. This CDR3 contains 15 residues. With 3 bases clipped from V and 4 bases from J, the junction kept 9 bases outside the gene matches. In germline, CDR1 is SGHNT, CDR2 YYREEE (reference sequence). The CDR3 sequence is CASSSGSASGETQYF. DNA for the CDR3: TGTGCCAGCAGCTCAGGATCGGCTAGCGGAGAGACCCAGTACTTC.

J is TRBJ1-5 and V is TRBV6-5; tentatively, D is TRBD1 (6 bases). V was trimmed by 0 bases and J by 6 bases, leaving 9 bases between them. The CDR3 runs to 14 residues. Germline V lookup: CDR1 MNHEY, CDR2 SVGAGI. The CDR3 here is CASSYSMGAQPQHF. The CDR3 DNA reads as TGTGCCAGCAGTTACTCGATGGGGGCTCAGCCCCAGCATTTT.

The rearrangement uses TRBV19 and TRBJ2-5; 9 bases map to TRBD2. Trimming took 6 bases from V and 5 from J; bases not matched to a gene: 10. Germline loops: CDR1 LNHDA, CDR2 SQIVND (reference sequence). This CDR3 region has 15 residues. DNA for the CDR3: TGTGCCAGTAGGTCCAGCGGGGGGCTCTCGGAGACCCAGTACTTC. It translates to CASRSSGGLSETQYF.

This chain connects TRBV6-4 to TRBJ1-5; D possibly corresponds to TRBD1 (6 bases). The CDR3 spans 17 residues. Germline V CDR1 and CDR2: MRHNA, SNTAGT. V lost 0 bases to trimming and J lost 3 bases, with 15 bases between them. The CDR3 sequence: CASSDSWTEGFNQPQHF. The CDR3 DNA is TGTGCCAGCAGTGACTCCTGGACAGAAGGCTTCAATCAGCCCCAGCATTTT.